This T cell receptor beta chain was identified during a study of cytomegalovirus exposure and HLA in healthy donors. Comments on this clone: The antigen is unknown.

The germline V gene encodes CDR1 SGHAT and CDR2 FQNNGV. The CDR3 length is 16 residues. The ends were cut back, 1 base at V and 1 base at J, with 12 bases in the middle. Overall study findings and caveats: TCR beta chains numbering some 160 were designated cytomegalovirus-associated. Three CMV-associated chains proved CMV antigen-specific in vitro. Generally TCR sequences proved uncommon, though certain public TCRs appeared in numerous donors. Per published reports, the classifier diagnosed cytomegalovirus status with high specificity and sensitivity.

Repertoires were generated with immunoSEQ multiplex PCR, while TCRdb's copy carries only in-frame clones and drops some. The profile shows 140,000 to 150,000 clones, roughly 87% of them singletons. This clonotype was obtained from a man aged 18 to 30 in good health and CMV-seropositive. This chain links TRBV11-2 with TRBJ2-3; D possibly corresponds to TRBD2 (5 bases). The material sequenced was PBMCs. This chain's CDR3 is CASSLVPHGGTDTQYF. For the CDR3, the DNA is TGTGCCAGCAGCTTAGTCCCCCACGGGGGCACAGATACGCAGTATTTT.